The rows below give T cell receptor beta chains drawn from one sample of a study of CXCR3-negative and CXCR3-positive naive CD8 T cells. After re-calling the 5' RACE reads, TCRdb lists one entry per CDR3 protein, DNA absent. The table lists under 150,000 distinct CDR3 sequences. The sample taken for sequencing was naive CXCR3+ CD8+ T cells from blood. The receptors come from a human donor in good health. Some clones in this sample may be carry-over from other donors' samples. The CDR3 runs from the conserved cysteine through the conserved F or W.

j_call: TRBJ1-3; v_call: TRBV20-1; cdr3_aa: CSVGRGLGNTIYF
j_call: TRBJ2-7; v_call: TRBV15; cdr3_aa: CATAQYRGSYEQYF
j_call: TRBJ2-7; v_call: TRBV29-1; cdr3_aa: CSVVANSYEQYF
j_call: TRBJ1-1; v_call: TRBV5-1; cdr3_aa: CASSLVLGTEAFF
j_call: TRBJ2-7; v_call: TRBV11-1; cdr3_aa: CASSLDRDSPYEQYF
j_call: TRBJ1-1; v_call: TRBV20-1; cdr3_aa: CSAGPAAEAFF
j_call: TRBJ2-7; v_call: TRBV5-5; cdr3_aa: CASSLAWTSGGSSSYEQYF
j_call: TRBJ2-3; v_call: TRBV4-3; cdr3_aa: CASSQPVSGATQYF
j_call: TRBJ1-1; v_call: TRBV11-1; cdr3_aa: CASRTMNTEAFF
j_call: TRBJ2-7; v_call: TRBV5-1; cdr3_aa: CASSLEVDSTYEQYF
j_call: TRBJ2-3; v_call: TRBV7-3; cdr3_aa: CASSFTGQVADTQYF
j_call: TRBJ2-1; v_call: TRBV7-3; cdr3_aa: CASSPEAHNEQFF
j_call: TRBJ2-2; v_call: TRBV10-3; cdr3_aa: CAISDRTNTGELFF
j_call: TRBJ2-2; v_call: TRBV29-1; cdr3_aa: CSAELSGKTTGELFF
j_call: TRBJ1-1; v_call: TRBV20-1; cdr3_aa: CSARDLEEAFF
j_call: TRBJ2-1; v_call: TRBV7-6; cdr3_aa: CASSPGWGSGINNEQFF
j_call: TRBJ2-7; v_call: TRBV28; cdr3_aa: CASSLAIEQYF
j_call: TRBJ2-1; v_call: TRBV28; cdr3_aa: CASSTRQDSYNEQFF
j_call: TRBJ1-4; v_call: TRBV15; cdr3_aa: CATSRLDGRNEKLFF
j_call: TRBJ2-7; v_call: TRBV5-1; cdr3_aa: CASSLGWGARYEQYF
j_call: TRBJ2-5; v_call: TRBV29-1; cdr3_aa: CSVDDREAEGTQYF
j_call: TRBJ2-7; v_call: TRBV28; cdr3_aa: CASSPRGESEQYF
j_call: TRBJ2-5; v_call: TRBV7-9; cdr3_aa: CASSLGRSQETQYF
j_call: TRBJ2-7; v_call: TRBV5-5; cdr3_aa: CASSLAVAGLLYEQYF
j_call: TRBJ2-3; v_call: TRBV20-1; cdr3_aa: CSARGGDTQYF
j_call: TRBJ2-1; v_call: TRBV28; cdr3_aa: CASSKGSHEQFF
j_call: TRBJ2-1; v_call: TRBV6-5; cdr3_aa: CASGNSGQNNEQFF
j_call: TRBJ2-6; v_call: TRBV25-1; cdr3_aa: CASSEFGANVLTF
j_call: TRBJ2-7; v_call: TRBV28; cdr3_aa: CASSFLRAPYEQYF
j_call: TRBJ2-6; v_call: TRBV2; cdr3_aa: CASSLDRESGANVLTF
j_call: TRBJ2-1; v_call: TRBV21-1; cdr3_aa: CASSKGGSLLEQFF
j_call: TRBJ2-1; v_call: TRBV19; cdr3_aa: CASRTGRYNEQFF
j_call: TRBJ1-1; v_call: TRBV7-9; cdr3_aa: CASSLPGGVEAFF
j_call: TRBJ2-2; v_call: TRBV29-1; cdr3_aa: CSVLGQGRTGELFF
j_call: TRBJ2-2; v_call: TRBV29-1; cdr3_aa: CSVVLGAGELFF
j_call: TRBJ2-1; v_call: TRBV4-1; cdr3_aa: CASSQDGVWLAPDPGGFF
j_call: TRBJ2-7; v_call: TRBV7-2; cdr3_aa: CASSLAGAFYEQYF
j_call: TRBJ2-3; v_call: TRBV18; cdr3_aa: CASSGVDTDTQYF
j_call: TRBJ1-4; v_call: TRBV20-1; cdr3_aa: CSAREREREKLFF
j_call: TRBJ2-6; v_call: TRBV10-3; cdr3_aa: CAISDRGAGANVLTF
j_call: TRBJ2-7; v_call: TRBV27; cdr3_aa: CASSLSGIHEQYF
j_call: TRBJ2-7; v_call: TRBV5-1; cdr3_aa: CASSLEGETYEQYF
j_call: TRBJ2-2; v_call: TRBV4-3; cdr3_aa: CASSQDLNRGNTGELFF
j_call: TRBJ2-7; v_call: TRBV27; cdr3_aa: CASSTDSSYEQYF
j_call: TRBJ2-7; v_call: TRBV2; cdr3_aa: CASSQPGTSGSYEQYF
j_call: TRBJ2-7; v_call: TRBV7-3; cdr3_aa: CASSFGPGQTYEQYF
j_call: TRBJ2-7; v_call: TRBV20-1; cdr3_aa: CSASLARNPSYEQYF
j_call: TRBJ2-7; v_call: TRBV20-1; cdr3_aa: CSARDLEGYGYEQYF
j_call: TRBJ2-7; v_call: TRBV29-1; cdr3_aa: CSIRTGGGYEQYF
j_call: TRBJ2-7; v_call: TRBV6-5; cdr3_aa: CASSVDVTYEQYF
j_call: TRBJ2-7; v_call: TRBV4-1; cdr3_aa: CASSQDRISGYEQYF
j_call: TRBJ1-1; v_call: TRBV29-1; cdr3_aa: CSVLGQGNIEAFF
j_call: TRBJ2-5; v_call: TRBV28; cdr3_aa: CASSPPTQETQYF
j_call: TRBJ1-2; v_call: TRBV7-9; cdr3_aa: CASSPAGDYGYTF
j_call: TRBJ2-5; v_call: TRBV9; cdr3_aa: CASSISPRPQETQYF